The clone carrying this TCR beta chain occurred many times. What it binds is not known. This specimen comes from a study of naive and memory T cell subsets. Regarding the study as a whole: In naive cells, over 95% of TCR sequences were seen only once. Possibly reflecting memory cells re-expressing CD45RA, a few larger clonotypes occurred in naive repertoires, especially CD8.

Germline V gene lookup returns CDR1 LNHDA and CDR2 SQIVND (reference sequence). V shed 5 bases and J shed 3 bases, with 17 bases lying between them. The CDR3 runs to 15 residues. The beta constant-region primer was an equimolar mix of two oligonucleotides covering TRBC1 and TRBC2. The ligated cDNA underwent four PCR rounds using SP2 and nested alpha and beta constant-region primers. MiXCR, run by TCRdb on the UMI-ligation and nested PCR reads, gives a single entry per CDR3 protein. Of some 82,000 distinct CDR3 sequences listed, roughly 9.3% were seen once; the top ten hold 1.2%. The chain employs TRBV19 and TRBJ2-7; TRBD2 might be the D (6 bases). This clonotype originated in a human donor in good health. The specimen was naive CD8+ T cells from blood. CDR3: CASSDLPGGDYEQYF. The CDR3 nucleotides read TGTGCCAGTAGTGACCTCCCCGGGGGAGACTACGAGCAGTACTTC. Using reference TRBV19 and TRBJ2-7 for the parts outside the CDR3, the full variable domain is DGGITQSPKYLFRKEGQNVTLSCEQNLNHDAMYWYRQDPGQGLRLIYYSQIVNDFQKGDIAEGYSVSREKKESFPLTVTSAQKNPTAFYLCASSDLPGGDYEQYFGPGTRLTVT.